The present entry profiles one T cell receptor beta chain with its context. Time point indicated: pretreatment peripheral blood. CDR1 and CDR2 from the germline V gene are LNHNV and YYDKDF (reference sequence). V was clipped by 1 base and J by 4 bases, with 14 bases between them. The CDR3 spans 16 residues. The sample originates from a study of PD-L1 blockade in urothelial cancer. Assay used: immunoSEQ multiplex PCR; TCRdb lists only in-frame clones, some missing. The table shows 45,000 or so clones, with around nine tenths occurring only once. This clonotype was obtained from a donor over 35 with urothelial cancer. The chain is built from TRBV15 and TRBJ2-1; no reliable D call. The input for sequencing was PBMCs, taken around atezolizumab (anti-PD-L1) treatment. CDR3 protein: CATSRVRYGGYNEQFF. In nucleotides, the CDR3 is TGTGCCACCAGCAGAGTCCGTTACGGCGGTTACAATGAGCAGTTCTTC.